The 20 T cell receptor beta chains given below trace back to one sample, sequenced in a study of Ad26.COV2.S vaccination and SARS-CoV-2 variants. Indicated treatment: around 19 received Ad26.COV2.S at low or high dose, single or two shots; roughly five received placebo; per-sample allocation not given. Vaccine and placebo recipients were sampled on day 63 after the first injection. This table comes from immunoSEQ multiplex PCR, and its TCRdb copy is limited to in-frame clones, with some not included. The repertoire holds about 480,000 clones, with approximately 88% as singletons. Sample: peripheral blood, taken in a trial of Ad26.COV2.S vaccine versus placebo. These receptor sequences come from a person aged 18-60 years who received the Ad26.COV2.S COVID-19 vaccine or a placebo.

The chain combines TRBV6-5 with TRBJ1-1; D is undetermined. The germline CDR1 and CDR2 sequences are MNHEY and SVGAGI. V lost 3 bases and J 1 base, leaving 15 bases between the germline ends. The CDR3 runs 16 residues. CDR3 sequence (DNA): TGTGCCAGCAGTTATGGTCCCACCATTTCGAACACTGAAGCTTTCTTT. Translated, it gives CASSYGPTISNTEAFF.

J is TRBJ2-3 and V is TRBV19; unclear D gene. V shed 5 bases and J shed 3 bases, with 9 bases lying between them. Looked up from germline, CDR1 is LNHDA and CDR2 is SQIVND (reference sequence). The CDR3 is made up of 13 amino acids. CDR3 protein: CASSGWGTDTQYF. CDR3 DNA sequence: TGTGCCAGTAGTGGGTGGGGTACAGATACGCAGTATTTT.

The CDR3 sequence: CASSPRQGFINEQFF. The CDR3 DNA follows: TGTGCCAGCAGCCCCAGACAGGGATTTATCAATGAGCAGTTCTTC. V usage is TRBV7-2 and J usage is TRBJ2-1, with 7 positions matching TRBD1. The CDR3 has 15 amino acids. CDR1 and CDR2 from the germline V gene are SGHTA and FQGNSA. Trimming cost V 5 bases and J 6 bases; bases outside gene matches: 10.

The chain carries TRBV9 and TRBJ2-2, with D possibly being TRBD2 (5 bases). Germline V CDR1 and CDR2: SGDLS, YYNGEE. The V gene lost 2 bases and the J gene lost 4 bases, with 9 bases spanning the gap. CDR3 length equals 14 residues. The CDR3 DNA reads as TGTGCCAGCAGCGTGTGGGAGCCCACCGGGGAGCTGTTTTTT. This gives the protein CASSVWEPTGELFF.

V usage is TRBV25-1 and J usage is TRBJ1-4, with unresolved D. The germline CDR1 and CDR2 sequences are MGHDK and SYGVNS. The V and J ends lost 1 base and 8 bases respectively, with 14 bases between them. CDR3 length: 15 amino acids. CDR3 amino acids: CASSESRTGREKLFF. CDR3 DNA: TGTGCCAGCAGTGAATCGAGAACCGGGAGGGAAAAACTGTTTTTT. The full variable domain, in which reference TRBV25-1 and TRBJ1-4 provide the parts outside the CDR3, is EADIYQTPRYLVIGTGKKITLECSQTMGHDKMYWYQQDPGMELHLIHYSYGVNSTEKGDLSSESTVSRIRTEHFPLTLESARPSHTSQYLCASSESRTGREKLFFGSGTQLSVL.

The V gene is TRBV6-2 or TRBV6-3, the J gene TRBJ1-4, with 7 bases aligning to TRBD1. The CDR3 sequence is 15 residues long. Germline CDR1 reads MNHEY; CDR2 reads SVGEGT. J lost 6 bases, V lost 4 bases, and 8 bases had no gene match. CDR3 coding DNA: TGTGCCAGCAGTTCTCAGGGGGAATATTATGAAAAACTGTTTTTT. Its protein is CASSSQGEYYEKLFF.

CDR3 sequence (DNA): TGTGCCAGCGGCGCAGGGGCTAACACCGGGGAGCTGTTTTTT. Protein: CASGAGANTGELFF. The V and J genes are TRBV7-9 and TRBJ2-2; a possible D gene is TRBD1 (6 bases). Trimming shortened V by 8 bases and J by 2 bases, and 12 bases separated the two germline ends. This CDR3 comprises 14 residues. Looked up from germline, CDR1 is SEHNR and CDR2 is FQNEAQ (reference sequence).

The chain recombines TRBV7-2 with TRBJ2-3; 15 positions agree with TRBD2. The germline V gene encodes CDR1 SGHTA and CDR2 FQGNSA. V was pared by 1 base and J by 7 bases, with 3 bases of the junction left unmatched. The CDR3 covers 16 residues. This CDR3 reads CASSLEGTSGRNTQYF. CDR3 nucleotides: TGTGCCAGCAGCTTAGAGGGGACTAGCGGGAGGAATACGCAGTATTTT.

The gene calls are TRBV5-1 and TRBJ1-1; a weak D match, TRBD1 (5 bases). Germline V lookup: CDR1 SGHRS, CDR2 YFSETQ. This CDR3 spans 16 amino acids. The V gene lost 0 bases and the J gene lost 0 bases, with 12 bases spanning the gap. CDR3 sequence (DNA): TGCGCCAGCAGCTTGGGGAACAGGCCCATGAACACTGAAGCTTTCTTT. Its protein product is CASSLGNRPMNTEAFF.

The chain joins TRBV6-5 to TRBJ1-1; D is unresolved. The V end lost 6 bases, the J end lost 4 bases, and 9 bases lay between the germline ends. The CDR3 has 12 amino acids. CDR1 is MNHEY, CDR2 SVGAGI, per germline. CDR3 sequence (DNA): TGTGCCAGCAGACCGATGGGCACTGAAGCTTTCTTT. It is translated as CASRPMGTEAFF.

The chain combines TRBV29-1 with TRBJ1-1, with TRBD1 identical over 7 bases. With 3 bases clipped from V and 4 bases from J, the junction kept 2 bases outside the gene matches. CDR1 is SQVTM and CDR2 is ANQGSEA in the germline V gene. This CDR3 has 12 amino acids. The CDR3 region has the DNA TGCAGCGTTGAGCCAGGGGGCACTGAAGCTTTCTTT. This encodes CSVEPGGTEAFF.

The sample holds one count of this clone. The chain has TRBV19 and TRBJ2-3; D unclear. The length of the CDR3 is 13 residues. Germline V gene sequence: CDR1 LNHDA, CDR2 SQIVND (reference sequence). Trimming took 8 bases from V and 3 from J, leaving 12 bases between them. CDR3 region: CASRKPPTDTQYF. The DNA of the CDR3 is TGTGCCAGTCGAAAGCCACCTACAGATACGCAGTATTTT.

In its sample, this clone was seen a few times. V and J are TRBV5-1 and TRBJ2-7, with D perhaps TRBD2 (6 bases). This CDR3 is 13 amino acids long. Trimming shortened V by 0 bases and J by 5 bases, and 9 bases separated the two germline ends. Germline loops: CDR1 SGHRS, CDR2 YFSETQ. The CDR3, as DNA: TGCGCCAGCAGCTTGGTTTCGGGAGACGAGCAGTACTTC. This translates into CASSLVSGDEQYF.

The V and J genes are TRBV27 and TRBJ2-1, with D perhaps assigned TRBD1 or TRBD2 (6 bases each). CDR1 is MNHEY and CDR2 is SMNVEV in the germline V gene (reference sequence). V lost 3 bases and J lost 5, with 11 bases in between. The CDR3 runs 14 residues. The CDR3 sequence: CASSLTRGHNEQFF. DNA for the CDR3: TGTGCCAGCAGTTTGACTCGGGGGCACAATGAGCAGTTCTTC.

The chain uses TRBV20-1 and TRBJ2-7; 9 nucleotides agree with TRBD2. Germline CDR1 is DFQATT and CDR2 is SNEGSKA (reference sequence). This CDR3 is built from 14 residues. J gave up 6 bases and V 3 bases, and 9 bases lay outside the gene matches. CDR3 protein: CSASSVAGVGEQYF. The CDR3, as DNA: TGCAGTGCTAGTTCAGTAGCGGGAGTGGGCGAGCAGTACTTC.

The rearrangement links TRBV27 to TRBJ1-5; D is perhaps TRBD1 (5 bases). The germline V and J ends were trimmed by 7 bases and 0 bases, with 16 bases remaining between them. The CDR3 runs 16 residues. Germline lookup yields CDR1 MNHEY and CDR2 SMNVEV (reference sequence). CDR3 sequence (DNA): TGTGCCAGCATAACACAGGAGCCCTATAGCAATCAGCCCCAGCATTTT. It is translated as CASITQEPYSNQPQHF.

The CDR3 bases are TGTGCCAGCACGAGGGTACGCGAAAAACTGTTTTTT. Its translation: CASTRVREKLFF. V gene TRBV28 combines with J gene TRBJ1-4, with no clear D. CDR3 length equals 12 residues. CDR1 and CDR2 (germline): MDHEN, SYDVKM. The V end was cut by 7 bases, the J end by 8 bases, with 11 bases between.

The chain has TRBV28 and TRBJ1-6; the match to TRBD1 covers 10 bases. The germline V gene encodes CDR1 MDHEN and CDR2 SYDVKM. The CDR3 extends over 15 amino acids. V shed 7 bases and J 10 bases; nucleotides not matched to a gene: 10. The CDR3 loop is CASTPRGQGWSPLHF. Written as DNA, the CDR3 is TGTGCCAGCACTCCGAGGGGACAGGGGTGGTCACCCCTCCACTTT.

The rearrangement joins TRBV29-1 to TRBJ2-2, with D possibly TRBD2 on 7 matching bases. CDR1 is SQVTM and CDR2 is ANQGSEA in the germline V gene. The V gene lost 6 bases and the J gene lost 5 bases, with 22 bases spanning the gap. CDR3 length: 16 residues. The CDR3 sequence: CSVGTRGAWGTGELFF. In nucleotides, the CDR3 is TGCAGCGTAGGAACTCGGGGGGCGTGGGGAACCGGGGAGCTGTTTTTT.

In its sample, this clone was seen once. The J gene is TRBJ2-7, the V gene TRBV5-1; 10 positions agree with TRBD2. The CDR3 runs 15 residues. CDR1 is SGHRS, CDR2 YFSETQ, per germline. Trimming took 0 bases from V and 7 from J; bases not matched to a gene: 7. CDR3 residues: CASSLVASGSGEQYF. Here the CDR3 DNA reads TGCGCCAGCAGCTTGGTCGCTAGCGGGAGCGGGGAGCAGTACTTC.